This is a list of T cell receptor beta chains from one sample in a study of CD8+ T cells in alopecia areata. The table came from immunoSEQ multiplex PCR; TCRdb's copy has only in-frame clones and leaves some out. Of approximately 180,000 clones listed, roughly 60% are singletons. The material sequenced was CD4+ T cells sorted from blood, taken at week 0. The source is a human donor with alopecia areata. Both conserved end residues are part of each CDR3. Fields, in order: D gene, J gene, clone size, V gene, CDR3 DNA, CDR3 protein. D genes are given only for firm matches. Expanded clones get a size class; other rows say once, few or many, or leave the size out.

D: TRBD1; J: TRBJ1-1; size: -; V: TRBV30; DNA: TGTGCCTGGATGCAGGGGGGGAACACTGAAGCTTTCTTT; CDR3: CAWMQGGNTEAFF
D: -; J: TRBJ2-6; size: -; V: TRBV2; DNA: TGTGCCAGCGCCAGTGAGTCTCGGGCCAACGTCCTGACTTTC; CDR3: CASASESRANVLTF
D: -; J: TRBJ1-5; size: -; V: TRBV7-9; DNA: TGTGCCAGCAGCTCTCGACAGCCAGGAGAGCCCCAGCATTTT; CDR3: CASSSRQPGEPQHF
D: TRBD1; J: TRBJ2-7; size: -; V: TRBV18; DNA: TGTGCCAGCTCCTTGAGGACAGGGTTAACTAACGAGCAGTACTTC; CDR3: CASSLRTGLTNEQYF
D: -; J: TRBJ1-1; size: -; V: TRBV29-1; DNA: TGCAGCGTCTCGAAGAACACTGAAGCTTTCTTT; CDR3: CSVSKNTEAFF
D: -; J: TRBJ2-7; size: -; V: TRBV29-1; DNA: TGCAGCGTTGAGGATAGGGGATCCTACGAGCAGTACTTC; CDR3: CSVEDRGSYEQYF
D: -; J: TRBJ2-7; size: -; V: TRBV29-1; DNA: TGCAGCGCCGTTAAGGGGAAGGCTGCAGCCTACGAGCAGTACTTC; CDR3: CSAVKGKAAAYEQYF
D: -; J: TRBJ2-6; size: -; V: TRBV14; DNA: TGTGCCAGCAGCCGTACGGGGGCAGGTCTCTCTGGGGCCAACGTCCTGACTTTC; CDR3: CASSRTGAGLSGANVLTF
D: -; J: TRBJ2-7; size: -; V: TRBV27; DNA: TGTGCCAGCAGTTTTGCCGACAGCACCTACGAGCAGTACTTC; CDR3: CASSFADSTYEQYF
D: -; J: TRBJ1-1; size: -; V: TRBV30; DNA: TGTGCCTGTAATAGGGCGAACACTGAAGCTTTCTTT; CDR3: CACNRANTEAFF
D: -; J: TRBJ2-5; size: few; V: TRBV7-2; DNA: TGTGCCAGCAGCTTAAAGGAGACCCAGTACTTC; CDR3: CASSLKETQYF
D: TRBD1; J: TRBJ2-5; size: few; V: TRBV6-6; DNA: TGTGCCAGCAGGAGGACAGGGGCTGGGGAAGAGACCCAGTACTTC; CDR3: CASRRTGAGEETQYF
D: -; J: TRBJ1-1; size: -; V: TRBV4-3; DNA: TGCGCCAGCAGCCAAGATTGGCAGGCGACTGAAGCTTTCTTT; CDR3: CASSQDWQATEAFF
D: TRBD1; J: TRBJ1-2; size: -; V: TRBV7-9; DNA: TGTGCCAGCAGCTTAGAGGACCTGGGACAGCGACCTCGATATGGCTACACCTTC; CDR3: CASSLEDLGQRPRYGYTF
D: -; J: TRBJ2-3; size: few; V: TRBV4-3; DNA: TGCGCCAGCAGCCAAGGCCATTTGGCTAGCACAGATACGCAGTATTTT; CDR3: CASSQGHLASTDTQYF
D: -; J: TRBJ2-5; size: -; V: TRBV4-1; DNA: TGCGCCAGCAGCCAAGCTGGTATGCAGACCCAGTACTTC; CDR3: CASSQAGMQTQYF
D: -; J: TRBJ1-1; size: -; V: TRBV29-1; DNA: TGCAGCGTAAAACCACGGATGAACACTGAAGCTTTCTTT; CDR3: CSVKPRMNTEAFF
D: TRBD1; J: TRBJ2-5; size: -; V: TRBV4-2; DNA: TGTGCCAGCAGCCAACCAACAGGACAGGGGGAGGGAGAGACCCAGTACTTC; CDR3: CASSQPTGQGEGETQYF
D: TRBD1; J: TRBJ1-2; size: -; V: TRBV30; DNA: TGTGCCTGGAGTGTACAAGGACAGGGAAGTAGCTACACCTTC; CDR3: CAWSVQGQGSSYTF
D: -; J: TRBJ2-2; size: -; V: TRBV9; DNA: TGTGCCAGCAGCGTAGCGGGGACAACGAACACCGGGGAGCTGTTTTTT; CDR3: CASSVAGTTNTGELFF
D: -; J: TRBJ1-5; size: -; V: TRBV2; DNA: TGTGCCAGCAGTGAAAGGGTCAATCAGCCCCAGCATTTT; CDR3: CASSERVNQPQHF